This T cell receptor beta chain was found in a study of beta chain features in type 1 diabetes. Study-level points and caveats: The naive, central memory and Treg TCRB repertoires looked more alike in patients than they did in healthy donors. There was a moderate but significant shortening of TCRB CDR3s in all four CD4+ subsets of Type 1 diabetes patients.

Between the trimmed V and J ends, which lost 3 bases and 5 bases, there was a span of 9 bases. CDR1 and CDR2 from the germline V gene are SSHAT and FNYEAQ (reference sequence). The CDR3 covers 13 residues. cDNA synthesis used the whole RNA isolate, giving expressed TCRB sequences. Sequencing used immunoSEQ multiplex PCR; TCRdb keeps in-frame clones, though not all of them. Of about 740,000 clones in the sample, around 15% were seen once. For this clone: The antigen remains undetermined.

The material sequenced was naive CD4+ T cells from blood. V and J are TRBV7-7 and TRBJ2-3, with D perhaps matching TRBD1 (5 bases). This receptor was obtained from a man aged 18 to 30 with type 1 diabetes. CDR3 amino acids: CASSFSGKDTQYF. DNA for the CDR3: TGTGCCAGCAGCTTTTCAGGGAAAGATACGCAGTATTTT.